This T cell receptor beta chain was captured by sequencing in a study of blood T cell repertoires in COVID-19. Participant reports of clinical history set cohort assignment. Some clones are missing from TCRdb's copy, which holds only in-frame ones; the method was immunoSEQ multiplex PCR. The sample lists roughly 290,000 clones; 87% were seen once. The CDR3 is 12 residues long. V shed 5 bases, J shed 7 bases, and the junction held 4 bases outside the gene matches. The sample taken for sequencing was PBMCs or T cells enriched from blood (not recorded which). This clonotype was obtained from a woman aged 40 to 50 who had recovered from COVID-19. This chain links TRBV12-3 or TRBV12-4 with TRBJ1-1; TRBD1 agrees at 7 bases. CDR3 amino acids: CASSPQGIEAFF. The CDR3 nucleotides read TGTGCCAGCAGTCCACAGGGGATTGAAGCTTTCTTT.